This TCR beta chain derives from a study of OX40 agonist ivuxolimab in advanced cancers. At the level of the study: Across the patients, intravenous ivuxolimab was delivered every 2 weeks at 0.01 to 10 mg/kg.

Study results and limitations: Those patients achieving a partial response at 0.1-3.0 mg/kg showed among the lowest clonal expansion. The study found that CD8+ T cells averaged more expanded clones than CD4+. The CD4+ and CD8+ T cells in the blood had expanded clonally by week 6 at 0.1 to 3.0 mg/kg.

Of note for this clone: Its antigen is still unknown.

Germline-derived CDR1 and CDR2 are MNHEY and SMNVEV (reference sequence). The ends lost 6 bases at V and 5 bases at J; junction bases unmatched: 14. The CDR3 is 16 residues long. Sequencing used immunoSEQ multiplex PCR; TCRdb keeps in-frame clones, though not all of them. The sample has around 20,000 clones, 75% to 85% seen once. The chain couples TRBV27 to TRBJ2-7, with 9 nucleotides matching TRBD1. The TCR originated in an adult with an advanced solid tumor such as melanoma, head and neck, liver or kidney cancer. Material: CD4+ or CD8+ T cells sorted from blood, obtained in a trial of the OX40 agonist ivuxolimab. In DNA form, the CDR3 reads TGTGCCAGCAGCGAAATAAGTGGACAGGGGAGGGACGAGCAGTACTTC. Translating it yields CASSEISGQGRDEQYF.